This TCR beta chain came from a study of post-analysis software for immune sequencing data. The overall study: Relapsing-remitting, secondary progressive and progressive-relapsing courses of multiple sclerosis were included. Overall study findings and caveats: Same-batch preparations were strongly co-clustered by F measure. TRBV5-6, TRBV5-1 and TRBV20-1 belonged to a set of roughly 5 TRBV segments that were more frequent in patients than controls. Multiple sclerosis was associated with a significant reduction in normalized Chao1 diversity relative to controls.

Regarding this clonotype: Its antigen is unknown.

The CDR3 has 15 amino acids. Germline values: CDR1 MNHEY, CDR2 SMNVEV (reference sequence). The V and J ends lost 0 bases and 5 bases respectively, with 11 bases between them. The TCR beta cDNA libraries carried unique molecular identifiers. TCRdb re-called the PCR reads with MiXCR, one entry per CDR3 protein. The sample records almost 700,000 distinct CDR3 sequences, approximately 60% being singletons. The material sequenced was blood. The chain links TRBV27 to TRBJ2-4; the D gene is possibly TRBD2 (6 bases). The origin of this receptor is a girl aged 2 to 10 with multiple sclerosis. This chain's CDR3 is CASSLSMGGQNIQYF. Written as DNA, the CDR3 is TGTGCCAGCAGTTTATCGATGGGAGGTCAAAACATTCAGTACTTC.